This T cell receptor (beta chain) was documented in a study of blood T cell repertoires in COVID-19. This CDR3 has 14 residues. The V end was cut by 5 bases, the J end by 3 bases, with 13 bases between. Germline V CDR1 and CDR2: SGHAT, FQNNGV. The data were produced by immunoSEQ multiplex PCR, yet TCRdb's version contains in-frame clones alone and is incomplete. The sample contains 65,000 to 85,000 clones, around nine tenths of which appear only once. The TCR was taken from a human donor in a cohort sampled during active COVID-19. The gene calls are TRBV11-2 and TRBJ1-1, with D possibly matching TRBD1 (6 bases). Sequencing was done on a sample of peripheral blood. The CDR3 nucleotides are TGTGCCAGCAGCCTCAGGGGATCTGACACTGAAGCTTTCTTT. Translating gives CASSLRGSDTEAFF.